The 4 T cell receptor beta chains listed next were all sequenced from one sample in a study of identical twins. TCRdb passed the 5' RACE reads through MiXCR, listing each CDR3 protein once. The table includes 500,000 or so distinct CDR3 sequences, approximately 22% detected once. These data also formed part of another study, on T cells expressing NK-cell markers.

The sequenced sample consisted of CD4+ T cells sorted from blood. The receptor set was obtained from a woman aged 18-29 years in good health.

This clonotype was detected a few times. The rearrangement links TRBV9 to TRBJ2-3, with 7 bases lining up with TRBD2. This CDR3 spans 15 amino acids. V trimming: 0 bases; J trimming: 0 bases; junction bases outside the gene matches: 1. Germline assignment: CDR1 SGDLS and CDR2 YYNGEE. The CDR3 bases are TGTGCCAGCAGCGTAGTTAGCGGGAGCACAGATACGCAGTATTTT. Residues: CASSVVSGSTDTQYF.

The V and J genes are TRBV20-1 and TRBJ1-1; 8 positions agree with TRBD1. The germline CDR1 and CDR2 sequences are DFQATT and SNEGSKA (reference sequence). The CDR3 totals 14 residues. The J segment lost 3 bases and the V segment lost 3 bases, leaving 6 bases of the junction unmatched. CDR3 in amino acids: CSASPFRGHTEAFF. CDR3 in DNA: TGCAGTGCTAGTCCCTTCAGGGGGCACACTGAAGCTTTCTTT.

The rearrangement joins TRBV6-1 to TRBJ1-3; D is uncertain. The CDR3 runs to 14 residues. Trimming took 6 bases from V and 1 from J, leaving 10 bases between them. Germline values: CDR1 MNHNS, CDR2 SASEGT. DNA for the CDR3: TGTGCCAGCAGCTTTGCAAGTTCTGGAAACACCATATATTTT. It is translated as CASSFASSGNTIYF.

The chain carries TRBV3-1 and TRBJ1-3; D is unresolved. V lost 2 bases and J lost 0, with 11 bases in between. CDR1 is LGHDT, CDR2 YNNKEL, per germline (reference sequence). This CDR3 comprises 16 residues. The CDR3 DNA reads as TGTGCCAGCAGCCAAACTCCCCCTAACTCTGGAAACACCATATATTTT. This translates into CASSQTPPNSGNTIYF.